This entry features one T cell receptor (beta chain) sequence. The assay was immunoSEQ multiplex PCR, and TCRdb's table has in-frame clones only and misses some. The sample has about 22,000 clones, roughly four fifths seen once. The data are from a study of control samples from healthy donors and cancer patients. J was trimmed by 5 bases and V by 7 bases; bases with no gene match: 9. CDR1 and CDR2 (germline): SNHLY, FYNNEI. The CDR3 is 14 residues long. V usage is TRBV2 and J usage is TRBJ2-7; TRBD1 aligns across 9 bases. The sequence was obtained from a man between 60 and 70 years old with head and neck cancer. Sequencing used PBMCs. CDR3 sequence reads: CASKSGTGSNEQYF. In DNA form, the CDR3 reads TGTGCCAGCAAGTCTGGGACAGGGTCTAACGAGCAGTACTTC. Full variable domain (remainder filled in from reference TRBV2 and TRBJ2-7): EPEVTQTPSHQVTQMGQEVILRCVPISNHLYFYWYRQILGQKVEFLVSFYNNEISEKSEIFDDQFSVERPDGSNFTLKIRSTKLEDSAMYFCASKSGTGSNEQYFGPGTRLTVT.